Described below is a single TCR beta chain sequence and its context. The target antigen is unknown. In germline, CDR1 is WNHNN, CDR2 SYGVQD (reference sequence). This CDR3 has 14 residues. V was pared by 5 bases and J by 3 bases, with 4 bases of the junction left unmatched. This specimen belongs to a study of siplizumab effects on memory and regulatory T cells. Findings and limits, study-wide: Whether the proliferating Tregs (from siplizumab cultures) were suppressive was not confirmed. Assignment of a naive or memory phenotype failed for roughly 75-97% of the proliferating CD4+ or CD8+ clones.

Libraries were prepared by immunoSEQ multiplex PCR; TCRdb keeps only in-frame clonotypes and omits some of them. Of around 100,000 clones in the sample, about 94% were seen once. The sample consisted of non-Treg CD4+ T cells sorted from blood. The chain joins TRBV10-1 to TRBJ2-3, with TRBD2 matching over 8 bases. The origin of this receptor is a human donor in good health. CDR3 nucleotides: TGCGCCAGCAGTCCCGGGACTAGGACAGATACGCAGTATTTT. Translating it yields CASSPGTRTDTQYF.